This T cell receptor beta chain was profiled in a study of cytomegalovirus exposure and HLA in healthy donors. Remarks on this clone: What it recognizes is unknown.

Study-wide results and limits: In an earlier analysis, in roughly 600 donors, most V segments appeared productive either ~90% or ~30% of the time. Later examination showed HLA-associated TCR beta chains had greater clonal expansion than equally common others.

Primers included in the PCR were 60 Vbeta and 13 Jbeta primers. Here immunoSEQ multiplex PCR was the method, and the copy in TCRdb shows in-frame clones only, minus some. Of over 100,000 clones in the sample, around 73% were seen once. Germline V lookup: CDR1 SGHTA, CDR2 FQGNSA. The CDR3 loop spans 15 amino acids. V was pared by 1 base and J by 2 bases, with 5 bases of the junction left unmatched. All donors participated as healthy donors of bone marrow. The sequence was obtained from a man aged 35-49 years in good health and CMV-seronegative. The chain employs TRBV7-2 and TRBJ2-7; 7 nucleotides match TRBD2. Sequenced: PBMCs. CDR3 coding DNA: TGTGCCAGCAGCTTAGGTGGAGCGGGGCCCTACGAGCAGTACTTC. Translated, it gives CASSLGGAGPYEQYF.